These T cell receptor beta chains were read from a single sample in a study of T cells in Graves' hyperthyroidism and ophthalmopathy. TCRdb independently ran MiXCR on the multiplex PCR reads; one entry per CDR3 protein. The table records 85,000 to 110,000 distinct CDR3 sequences, roughly 44% of them present only once. Sequencing was done on a sample of blood. These receptors originate from a man in his forties or fifties with Graves' hyperthyroidism. Both conserved end residues are part of each CDR3. Each record gives: V gene, CDR3 protein.

V gene: TRBV12-3/TRBV12-4; CDR3 protein: CASSLPATGRPTSYEQYF
V gene: TRBV3-1; CDR3 protein: CASSQFGETQYF
V gene: TRBV2; CDR3 protein: CASSALGVRNQPQHF
V gene: TRBV20-1; CDR3 protein: CSARLSGRDDEQFF
V gene: TRBV7-9; CDR3 protein: CASSTRNSYGYTGELFF
V gene: TRBV20-1; CDR3 protein: CSARQTGGGTEAFF
V gene: TRBV9; CDR3 protein: CASSVGLARYEQYF
V gene: TRBV6-5; CDR3 protein: CASSYLGAYNEQFF
V gene: TRBV7-2; CDR3 protein: CASSRGLAGRYEQYF
V gene: TRBV6-5; CDR3 protein: CASSYATGGGETQYF
V gene: TRBV20-1; CDR3 protein: CSATGNTEAFF
V gene: TRBV5-1; CDR3 protein: CASSLDTLSYNEQFF
V gene: TRBV7-2; CDR3 protein: CASSLDLGRNTGELFF
V gene: TRBV7-2; CDR3 protein: CASSFTGTGAYEHF